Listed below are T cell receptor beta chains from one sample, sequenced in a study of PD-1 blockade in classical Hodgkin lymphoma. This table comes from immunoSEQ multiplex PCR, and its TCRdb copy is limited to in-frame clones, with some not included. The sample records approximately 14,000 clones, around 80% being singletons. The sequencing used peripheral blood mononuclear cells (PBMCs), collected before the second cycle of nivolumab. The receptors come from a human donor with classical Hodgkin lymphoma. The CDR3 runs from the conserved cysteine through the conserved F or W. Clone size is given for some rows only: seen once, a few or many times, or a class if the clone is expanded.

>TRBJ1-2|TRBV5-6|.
CASSYRPGTPNYGYTF
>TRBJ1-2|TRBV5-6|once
CASSLGTGNYGYTF
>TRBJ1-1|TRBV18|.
CASSLPTENTEAFF
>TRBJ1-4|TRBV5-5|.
CASSLAGGEEKLFF
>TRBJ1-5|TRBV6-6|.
CASSYGWGQPQHF
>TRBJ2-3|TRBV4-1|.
CASSQAVGTDTQYF
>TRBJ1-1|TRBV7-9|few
CASKWASTEAFF
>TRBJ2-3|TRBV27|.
CASSFLQGTDTQYF
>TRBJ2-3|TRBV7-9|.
CASSPRLGLAEGTDTQYF
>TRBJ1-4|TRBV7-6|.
CASSPRISNEKLFF
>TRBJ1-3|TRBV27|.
CASSRTGVSGNTIYF
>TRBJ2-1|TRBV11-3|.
CASSPSGTYNEQFF
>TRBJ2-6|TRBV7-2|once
CASSSLRALGGLGANVLTF
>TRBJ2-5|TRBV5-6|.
CASSLVTGGGETQYF
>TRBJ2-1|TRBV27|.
CASRGGAGYNEQFF
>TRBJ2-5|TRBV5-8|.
CASSLAGGRETQYF
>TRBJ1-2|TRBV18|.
CASSRADGANYGYTF
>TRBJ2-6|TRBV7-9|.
CASSSQGPPGANVLTF
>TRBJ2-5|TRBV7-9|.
CASSGTGLQETQYF
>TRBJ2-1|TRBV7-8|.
CASSLDSYNEQFF
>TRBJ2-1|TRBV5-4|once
CASSLVPNEQFF
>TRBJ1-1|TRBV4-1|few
CASSQDPNREAFF
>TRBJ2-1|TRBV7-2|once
CASSRTSGGQIEQFF
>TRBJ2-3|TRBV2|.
CASKGLAGAHGDTQYF
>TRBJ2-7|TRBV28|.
CATLGYYEQYF
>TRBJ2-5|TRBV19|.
CASSFDREETQYF
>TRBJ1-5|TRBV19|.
CASSISGTGVRHQPQHF
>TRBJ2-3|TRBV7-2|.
CASSLPDTQYF
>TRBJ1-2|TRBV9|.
CASSVYHRAGDYGYTF
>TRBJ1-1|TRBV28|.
CACTQGYNTEAFF
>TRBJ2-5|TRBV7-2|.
CASSLMVQETQYF
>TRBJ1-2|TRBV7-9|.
CASIPQGAFHGYTF
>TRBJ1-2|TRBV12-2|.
CASRLIRQKAHGYTF
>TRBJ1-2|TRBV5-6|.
CASSFGKGSGGYTF
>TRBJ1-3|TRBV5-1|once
CASSLGTEGNTIYF
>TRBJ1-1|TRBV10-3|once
CAIRVESGFTEAFF
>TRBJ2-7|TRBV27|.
CASSLIGGGRTRSYEQYF
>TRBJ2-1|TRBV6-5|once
CASSSGTIEQFF
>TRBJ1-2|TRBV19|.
CASSISNPWNYGYTF
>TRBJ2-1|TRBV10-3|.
CAISETLYNEQFF
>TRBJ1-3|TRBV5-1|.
CASSRTGGFPSSGNTIYF
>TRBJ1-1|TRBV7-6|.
CASSSTERPGTEAFF
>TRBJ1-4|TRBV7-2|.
CASSTTGWTNEKLFF